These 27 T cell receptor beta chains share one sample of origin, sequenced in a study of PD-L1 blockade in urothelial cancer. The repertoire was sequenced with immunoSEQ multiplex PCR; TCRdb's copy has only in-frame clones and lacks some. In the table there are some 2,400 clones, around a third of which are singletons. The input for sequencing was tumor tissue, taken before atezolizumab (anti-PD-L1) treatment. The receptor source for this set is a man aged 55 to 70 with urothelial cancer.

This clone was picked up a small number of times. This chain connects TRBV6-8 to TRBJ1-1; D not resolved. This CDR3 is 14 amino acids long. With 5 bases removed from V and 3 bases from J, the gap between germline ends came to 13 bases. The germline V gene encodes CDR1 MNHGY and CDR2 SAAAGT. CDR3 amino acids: CASSASRMDTEAFF. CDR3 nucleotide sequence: TGTGCCAGCAGTGCCTCTAGGATGGACACTGAAGCTTTCTTT.

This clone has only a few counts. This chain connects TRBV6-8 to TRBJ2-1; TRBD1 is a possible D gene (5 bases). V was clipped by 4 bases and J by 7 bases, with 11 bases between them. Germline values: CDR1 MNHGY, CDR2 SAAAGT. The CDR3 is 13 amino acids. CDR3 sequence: CASSLSQVNEQFF. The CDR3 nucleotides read TGTGCCAGCAGTTTATCACAGGTAAATGAGCAGTTCTTC.

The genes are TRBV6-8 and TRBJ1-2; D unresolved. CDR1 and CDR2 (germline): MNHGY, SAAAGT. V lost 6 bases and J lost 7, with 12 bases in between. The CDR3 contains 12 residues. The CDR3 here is CASRADIPGYTF. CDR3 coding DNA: TGTGCCAGCAGGGCCGACATTCCTGGCTACACCTTC.

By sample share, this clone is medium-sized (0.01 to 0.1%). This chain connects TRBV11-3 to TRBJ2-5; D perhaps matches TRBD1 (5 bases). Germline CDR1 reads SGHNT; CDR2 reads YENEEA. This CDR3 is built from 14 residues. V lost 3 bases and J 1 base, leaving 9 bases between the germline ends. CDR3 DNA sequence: TGTGCCAGCAGCTTGGGGCGGATCCAAGAGACCCAGTACTTC. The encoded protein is CASSLGRIQETQYF.

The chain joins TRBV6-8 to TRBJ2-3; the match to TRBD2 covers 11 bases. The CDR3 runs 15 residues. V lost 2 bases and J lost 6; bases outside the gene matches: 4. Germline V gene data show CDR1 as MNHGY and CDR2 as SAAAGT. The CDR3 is CASSYELAGDDTQYF. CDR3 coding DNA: TGTGCCAGCAGTTACGAACTAGCGGGAGATGATACGCAGTATTTT.

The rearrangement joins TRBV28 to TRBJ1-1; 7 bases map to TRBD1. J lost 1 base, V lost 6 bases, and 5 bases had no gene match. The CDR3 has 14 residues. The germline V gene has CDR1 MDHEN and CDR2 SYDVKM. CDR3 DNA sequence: TGTGCCAGCAGGTCCAGACAGGGGAACACTGAAGCTTTCTTT. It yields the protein CASRSRQGNTEAFF.

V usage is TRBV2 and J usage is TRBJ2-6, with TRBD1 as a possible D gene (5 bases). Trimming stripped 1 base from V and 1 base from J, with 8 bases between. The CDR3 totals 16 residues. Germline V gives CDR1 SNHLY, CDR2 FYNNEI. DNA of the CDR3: TGTGCCAGCAGTGAAGAGGGGTTTTCTGGGGCCAACGTCCTGACTTTC. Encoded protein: CASSEEGFSGANVLTF.

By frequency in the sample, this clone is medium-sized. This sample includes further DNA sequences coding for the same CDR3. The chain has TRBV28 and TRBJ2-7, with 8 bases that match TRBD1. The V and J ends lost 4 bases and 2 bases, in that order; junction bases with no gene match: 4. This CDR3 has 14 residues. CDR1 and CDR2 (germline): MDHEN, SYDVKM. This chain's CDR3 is CASSSGQGPYEQYF. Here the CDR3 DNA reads TGTGCCAGCAGTTCAGGACAGGGCCCCTACGAGCAGTACTTC.

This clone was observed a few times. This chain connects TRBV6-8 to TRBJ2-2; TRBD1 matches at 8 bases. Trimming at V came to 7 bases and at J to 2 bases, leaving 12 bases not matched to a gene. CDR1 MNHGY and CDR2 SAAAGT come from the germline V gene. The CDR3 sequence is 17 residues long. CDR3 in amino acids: CASTIFRTGLNTGELFF. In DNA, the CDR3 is TGTGCCAGCACCATATTTCGGACAGGGCTAAACACCGGGGAGCTGTTTTTT.

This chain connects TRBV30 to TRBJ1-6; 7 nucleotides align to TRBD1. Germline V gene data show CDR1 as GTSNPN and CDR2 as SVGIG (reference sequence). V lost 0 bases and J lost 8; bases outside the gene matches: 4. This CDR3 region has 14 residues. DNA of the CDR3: TGTGCCTGGAGTGTACGAGGGGGCTATTCACCCCTCCACTTT. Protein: CAWSVRGGYSPLHF.

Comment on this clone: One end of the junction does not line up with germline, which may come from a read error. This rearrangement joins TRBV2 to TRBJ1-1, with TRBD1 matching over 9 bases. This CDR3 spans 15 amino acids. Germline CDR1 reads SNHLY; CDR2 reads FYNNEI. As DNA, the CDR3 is TGTGCCAGCAGTGAAGACAGGGGGCGGGGCACTGAAGCTTTTTTT. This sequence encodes CASSEDRGRGTEAFF.

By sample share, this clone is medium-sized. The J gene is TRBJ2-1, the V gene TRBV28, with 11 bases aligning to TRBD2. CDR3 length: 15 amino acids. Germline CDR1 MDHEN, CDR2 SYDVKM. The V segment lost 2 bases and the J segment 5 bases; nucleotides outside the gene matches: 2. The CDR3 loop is CASSLLAGGNNEQFF. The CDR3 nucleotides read TGTGCCAGCAGTTTACTAGCGGGGGGCAACAATGAGCAGTTCTTC.

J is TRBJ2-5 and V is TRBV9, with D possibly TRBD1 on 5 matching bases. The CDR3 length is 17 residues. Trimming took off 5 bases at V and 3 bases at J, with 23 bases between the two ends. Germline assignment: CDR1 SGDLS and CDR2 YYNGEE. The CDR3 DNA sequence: TGTGCCAGCAGTGGGGCAGGAAGGGCAACAGGAAAAGAGACCCAGTACTTC. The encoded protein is CASSGAGRATGKETQYF.

The DNA for the CDR3 is TGTGCCAGCAGTTTATTCTCCGATACGTACGAGCAGTACTTC. This sequence encodes CASSLFSDTYEQYF. The chain is built from TRBV28 and TRBJ2-7; D not certain. V dropped 1 base and J dropped 4 bases, with 11 bases sitting between them. This CDR3 spans 14 amino acids. From germline, CDR1 is MDHEN and CDR2 SYDVKM.

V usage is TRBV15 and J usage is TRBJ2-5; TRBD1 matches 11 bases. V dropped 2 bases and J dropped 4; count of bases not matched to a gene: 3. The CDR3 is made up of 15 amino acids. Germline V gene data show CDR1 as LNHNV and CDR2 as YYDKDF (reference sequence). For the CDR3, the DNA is TGTGCCACCAGCAGAAGAGGGACAGGGGGAGAGACCCAGTACTTC. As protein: CATSRRGTGGETQYF. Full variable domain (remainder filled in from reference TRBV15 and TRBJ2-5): DAMVIQNPRYQVTQFGKPVTLSCSQTLNHNVMYWYQQKSSQAPKLLFHYYDKDFNNEADTPDNFQSRRPNTSFCFLDIRSPGLGDTAMYLCATSRRGTGGETQYFGPGTRLLVL.

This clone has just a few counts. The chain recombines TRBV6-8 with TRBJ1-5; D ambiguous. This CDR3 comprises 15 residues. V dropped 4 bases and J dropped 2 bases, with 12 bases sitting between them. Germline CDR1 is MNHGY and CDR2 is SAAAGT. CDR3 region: CASSSMSSGNQPQHF. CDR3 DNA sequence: TGTGCCAGCAGTTCGATGAGTTCGGGCAATCAGCCCCAGCATTTT.

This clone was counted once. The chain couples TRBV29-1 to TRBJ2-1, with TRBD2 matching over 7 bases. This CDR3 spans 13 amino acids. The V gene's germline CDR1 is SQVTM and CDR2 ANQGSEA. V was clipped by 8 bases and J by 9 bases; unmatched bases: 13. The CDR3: CSSREGYSGEQFF. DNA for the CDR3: TGCAGCTCCAGGGAGGGATACTCGGGTGAGCAGTTCTTC.

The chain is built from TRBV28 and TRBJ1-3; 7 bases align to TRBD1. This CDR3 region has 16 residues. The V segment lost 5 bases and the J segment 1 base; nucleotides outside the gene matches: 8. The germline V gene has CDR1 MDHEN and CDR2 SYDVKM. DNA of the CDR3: TGTGCCAGCAGTCAACCCGGGACAGCTTCTGGAAACACCATATATTTT. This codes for CASSQPGTASGNTIYF.

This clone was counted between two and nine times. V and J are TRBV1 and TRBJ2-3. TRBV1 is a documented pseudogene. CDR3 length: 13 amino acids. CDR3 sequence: CASSLGGTDTQYF. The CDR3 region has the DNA TGCGCCAGCAGCCTGGGGGGCACAGATACGCAGTATTTT.

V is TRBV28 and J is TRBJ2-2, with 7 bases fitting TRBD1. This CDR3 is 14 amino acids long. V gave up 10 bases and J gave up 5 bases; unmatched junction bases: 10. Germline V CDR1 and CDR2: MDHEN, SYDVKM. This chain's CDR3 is CATTKDRETGELFF. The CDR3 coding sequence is TGTGCCACCACCAAAGACAGGGAGACCGGGGAGCTGTTTTTT.

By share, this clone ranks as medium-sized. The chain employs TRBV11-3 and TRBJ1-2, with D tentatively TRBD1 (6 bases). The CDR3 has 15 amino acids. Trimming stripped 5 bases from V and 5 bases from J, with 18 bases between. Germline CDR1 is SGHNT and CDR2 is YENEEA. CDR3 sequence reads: CASSPEGGGSYGYTF. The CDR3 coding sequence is TGTGCCAGCAGCCCGGAGGGGGGCGGATCGTATGGCTACACCTTC.

Here the CDR3 reads CASSLTGSGNTIYF. The CDR3 nucleotides read TGTGCCAGCAGTTTGACAGGCTCTGGAAACACCATATATTTT. This sequence joins TRBV28 and TRBJ1-3; tentative D call: TRBD1 (6 bases). With 3 bases removed from V and 0 bases from J, the gap between germline ends came to 6 bases. CDR1 is MDHEN and CDR2 is SYDVKM in the germline V gene. There are 14 residues in the CDR3.

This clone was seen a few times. CDR3 in amino acids: CASSLMGGGRNSPLHF. The CDR3, as DNA: TGTGCCAGCAGCTTAATGGGTGGGGGCAGGAATTCACCCCTCCACTTT. The chain joins TRBV11-3 to TRBJ1-6, with a possible D match to TRBD1 (6 bases). V was pared by 2 bases and J by 7 bases, with 15 bases between. Germline V lookup: CDR1 SGHNT, CDR2 YENEEA. The length of the CDR3 is 16 residues.

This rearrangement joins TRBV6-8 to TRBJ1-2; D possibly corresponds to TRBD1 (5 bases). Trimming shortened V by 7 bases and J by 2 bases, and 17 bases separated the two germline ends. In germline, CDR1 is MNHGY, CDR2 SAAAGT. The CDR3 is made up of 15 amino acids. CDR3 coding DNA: TGTGCCAGCACCAACCCTGTAGGGGAGAACTATGGCTACACCTTC. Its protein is CASTNPVGENYGYTF.

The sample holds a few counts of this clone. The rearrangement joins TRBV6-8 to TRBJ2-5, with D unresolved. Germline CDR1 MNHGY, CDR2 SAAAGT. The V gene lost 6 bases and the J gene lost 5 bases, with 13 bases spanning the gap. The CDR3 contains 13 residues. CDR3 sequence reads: CASRGPGRETQYF. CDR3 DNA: TGTGCCAGCAGAGGGCCGGGCCGGGAGACCCAGTACTTC.

This CDR3 is CASSEALSGGDFGYEQYF. CDR3 coding DNA: TGTGCCAGCAGTGAAGCGTTGAGCGGCGGAGACTTTGGATACGAGCAGTACTTC. The rearrangement uses TRBV6-7 and TRBJ2-7; tentatively, D is TRBD2 (5 bases). TRBV6-7 is classed as an ORF, of uncertain function. This CDR3 has 18 amino acids. Trimming removed 5 bases from V and 4 bases from J, with 27 bases in between.

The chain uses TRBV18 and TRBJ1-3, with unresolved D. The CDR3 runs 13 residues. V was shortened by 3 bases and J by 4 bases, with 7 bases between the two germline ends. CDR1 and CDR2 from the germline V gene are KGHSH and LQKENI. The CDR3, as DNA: TGTGCCAGCTCACCCTCTACCGGAAACACCATATATTTT. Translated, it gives CASSPSTGNTIYF.